Listed below are T cell receptor beta chains from one sample, sequenced in a study of blood T cell repertoires in COVID-19. Libraries were prepared by immunoSEQ multiplex PCR; TCRdb keeps only in-frame clonotypes and omits some of them. The sample includes 250,000 or so clones, more than 65% of them seen just once. Sequencing was performed on PBMCs or T cells enriched from blood (not recorded which). The receptors come from a man in his fifties who had recovered from COVID-19. CDR3s include the opening cysteine and the closing phenylalanine or tryptophan. D genes are given only for firm matches. Clone size is shown for a subset of rows, as once, few, many or a class of expanded clone.

few	TRBV5-4	TRBJ2-1	TRBD1	TGTGCCAGCAGCTTATTCGACAGGGAGCACAATGAGCAGTTCTTC	CASSLFDREHNEQFF
once	TRBV6-5	TRBJ1-3	TRBD1	TGTGCCAGCACCCAGCCGCCCAGGGGGACCATATATTTT	CASTQPPRGTIYF
few	TRBV7-2	TRBJ2-6	.	TGTGCCAGCAGCTCAGTCAGGGGTGGTGGGGCCAACGTCCTGACTTTC	CASSSVRGGGANVLTF
.	TRBV6-5	TRBJ2-3	TRBD1	TGTGCCAGCATTTCCGGGACAGGGGGTGCAGATACGCAGTATTTT	CASISGTGGADTQYF
.	TRBV28	TRBJ1-5	.	TGTGCCAGCAGTTTAACGGGGGGCAATCAGCCCCAGCATTTT	CASSLTGGNQPQHF
.	TRBV18	TRBJ2-6	.	TGTGCCAGCTCACCGACTCCGGGCTCTGGGGCCAACGTCCTGACTTTC	CASSPTPGSGANVLTF
.	TRBV5-4	TRBJ2-5	TRBD2	TGTGCCAGCAGCCATAAGGCAGCGGGGCAAGAGACCCAGTACTTC	CASSHKAAGQETQYF
once	TRBV14	TRBJ1-2	.	TGTGCCAGCAGCCAAGCCCCAGGGTACGGCTACACCTTC	CASSQAPGYGYTF
.	TRBV12-5	TRBJ2-5	TRBD1	TGTGCTAGTGGGGAAGGACAGGGATACCAAGAGACCCAGTACTTC	CASGEGQGYQETQYF
.	TRBV14	TRBJ2-1	.	TGTGCCAGCAGCCTTCAAGCGGTTTCCTACAATGAGCAGTTCTTC	CASSLQAVSYNEQFF
once	TRBV7-3	TRBJ2-1	TRBD2	TGTGCCAGCAGCCCCTCCGGGACTAGCGGCAATGAGCAGTTCTTC	CASSPSGTSGNEQFF
.	TRBV7-9	TRBJ1-2	.	TGTGCCAGCAGCTTCGATTCGGGGGGCCCGTCGGGCTACACCTTC	CASSFDSGGPSGYTF
.	TRBV19	TRBJ2-2	.	TGTGCCAGTAGTATAGTCGAGGGCGTCGGGGAGCTGTTTTTT	CASSIVEGVGELFF
.	TRBV11-1	TRBJ2-3	.	TGTGCCAGCGGCCAGCGCACCACAGATACGCAGTATTTT	CASGQRTTDTQYF
.	TRBV27	TRBJ1-1	TRBD1	TGTGCCAGCACCGCGACAGGGGGTCAGTGGACTGAAGCTTTCTTT	CASTATGGQWTEAFF
once	TRBV3-1/TRBV3-2	TRBJ1-3	.	TGTGCCAGCAGCCAAGTAAGGGGCGCGGGAAACACCATATATTTT	CASSQVRGAGNTIYF
.	TRBV6-5	TRBJ2-2	.	TGTGCCAGCAGTTACGAGCTGGGGGGTTACACCGGGGAGCTGTTTTTT	CASSYELGGYTGELFF
.	TRBV7-2	TRBJ1-5	TRBD1	TGTGCCAGCAGCTTAACAGGGACAGGGGCCCAGCATTTT	CASSLTGTGAQHF